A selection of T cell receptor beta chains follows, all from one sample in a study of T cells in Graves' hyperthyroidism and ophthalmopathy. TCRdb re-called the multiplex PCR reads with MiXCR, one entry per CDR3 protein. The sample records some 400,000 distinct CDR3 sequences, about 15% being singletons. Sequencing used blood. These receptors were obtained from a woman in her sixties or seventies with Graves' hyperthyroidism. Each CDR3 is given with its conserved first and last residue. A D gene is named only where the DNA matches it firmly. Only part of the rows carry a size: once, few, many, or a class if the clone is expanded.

CASSRQGSNTGELFF TGCGCCAGCAGCCGACAGGGTTCCAACACCGGGGAGCTGTTTTTT TRBV5-1 TRBD1 TRBJ2-2 15 few
CSARATGNSYNSPLHF TGCAGTGCTAGGGCGACAGGGAATTCCTATAATTCACCCCTCCACTTT TRBV20-1 TRBD1 TRBJ1-6 16 few
CASSYGEGLGYTF TGTGCCAGCAGTTACGGCGAGGGGTTGGGCTACACCTTC TRBV6-2/TRBV6-3 - TRBJ1-2 13 many
CASSEGDEKLFF TGTGCCAGCAGTGAGGGAGACGAAAAACTGTTTTTT TRBV28 - TRBJ1-4 12 many
CASSHPTGFYTGELFF TGTGCCAGCAGCCATCCAACAGGGTTCTACACCGGGGAGCTGTTTTTT TRBV14 - TRBJ2-2 16 -
CSARTPGGEQYF TGCAGTGCTAGGACCCCCGGTGGCGAGCAGTACTTC TRBV20-1 - TRBJ2-7 12 many
CAWSDSGSQPQHF TGTGCCTGGAGTGATTCGGGTAGTCAGCCCCAGCATTTT TRBV30 - TRBJ1-5 13 many
CSAMTSGRARREQYF TGCAGTGCCATGACTAGCGGGAGGGCCCGGCGCGAGCAGTACTTC TRBV20-1 TRBD2 TRBJ2-7 15 many
CASSTRLGGEQYF TGTGCCAGCAGTACCCGGCTTGGAGGCGAGCAGTACTTC TRBV2 - TRBJ2-7 13 many
CASSYRGGDTDTQYF TGTGCCAGCAGCTACAGGGGAGGCGACACAGATACGCAGTATTTT TRBV11-2 - TRBJ2-3 15 many
CASSLGRGIWASF TGTGCCAGCAGTTTGGGCAGGGGAATTTGGGCTTCCTTT TRBV12-3/TRBV12-4 - TRBJ1-1 13 -
CASSIDWDMGNVDEQYF TGTGCCAGTAGTATAGATTGGGACATGGGGAATGTGGACGAGCAGTACTTC TRBV19 - TRBJ2-7 17 few
CASSLGDTRYTDTQYF TGTGCCAGCAGCTTGGGGGATACCCGATACACAGATACGCAGTATTTT TRBV5-6 - TRBJ2-3 16 -
CASSFTDEQYF TGTGCCAGCAGTTTCACGGACGAGCAGTACTTC TRBV12-3/TRBV12-4 - TRBJ2-7 11 many
CASSFGMNTEAFF TGTGCCAGCAGTTTTGGCATGAACACTGAAGCTTTCTTT TRBV12-3/TRBV12-4 - TRBJ1-1 13 -
CASSFGTAGELFF TGTGCCAGCAGTTTCGGGACCGCCGGGGAGCTGTTTTTT TRBV12-3/TRBV12-4 - TRBJ2-2 13 -
CSVLGTSDSTDTQYF TGCAGCGTTTTAGGGACTAGCGATAGCACAGATACGCAGTATTTT TRBV29-1 TRBD2 TRBJ2-3 15 many
CASESSGYTGELFF TGTGCCAGCGAGTCGTCGGGTTACACCGGGGAGCTGTTTTTT TRBV3-1 - TRBJ2-2 14 many
CSVDTTGKAFF TGCAGCGTTGACACGACAGGGAAAGCTTTCTTT TRBV29-1 TRBD1 TRBJ1-1 11 many
CASSFRSLLGSPLHF TGTGCCAGCAGTTTCAGGAGTTTATTGGGTTCACCCCTCCACTTT TRBV27 - TRBJ1-6 15 many
CASSQWGSNQPQHF TGCGCCAGCAGCCAATGGGGGAGCAATCAGCCCCAGCATTTT TRBV4-1 - TRBJ1-5 14 few
CASGGVEETQYF TGTGCCAGTGGGGGGGTGGAGGAGACCCAGTACTTC TRBV5-5 TRBD2 TRBJ2-5 12 -
CASSQGRSTDTQYF TGTGCCAGCAGCCAGGGCAGAAGCACAGATACGCAGTATTTT TRBV3-1 - TRBJ2-3 14 -
CASSSTVNNEKLFF TGTGCCAGCAGTTCGACCGTGAATAATGAAAAACTGTTTTTT TRBV6-1 - TRBJ1-4 14 many
CASTLHGTGGTGELFF TGTGCCAGCACTCTACATGGGACAGGAGGCACCGGGGAGCTGTTTTTT TRBV6-1 TRBD1 TRBJ2-2 16 -
CASSLTGTSGGQETQYF TGTGCCAGCAGCTTAACAGGGACTAGCGGGGGACAAGAGACCCAGTACTTC TRBV11-2 TRBD2 TRBJ2-5 17 many
CASSLGQGREKLFF TGTGCCAGCAGCCTCGGACAGGGGAGGGAAAAACTGTTTTTT TRBV28 TRBD1 TRBJ1-4 14 many
CASSLNVAGDYGYTF TGCGCCAGCAGCCTCAACGTGGCAGGGGACTATGGCTACACCTTC TRBV5-1 - TRBJ1-2 15 many
CASSIVPGPNQPQHF TGTGCCAGTAGTATCGTTCCAGGGCCCAATCAGCCCCAGCATTTT TRBV19 - TRBJ1-5 15 -
CSVVLSVGGPEAFF TGCAGCGTTGTATTGTCGGTGGGGGGGCCTGAAGCTTTCTTT TRBV29-1 - TRBJ1-1 14 many
CASSPGQGIDQFF TGTGCCAGCAGCCCGGGACAGGGTATAGACCAGTTCTTC TRBV12-3/TRBV12-4 TRBD1 TRBJ2-1 13 many
CSVATGTGVLQPQHF TGCAGCGTGGCCACCGGGACAGGGGTCCTTCAGCCCCAGCATTTT TRBV29-1 TRBD1 TRBJ1-5 15 many
CASSPYRGHTYNEQFF TGTGCCAGCAGCCCTTACAGGGGACATACTTACAATGAGCAGTTCTTC TRBV28 TRBD1 TRBJ2-1 16 many
CASSPLAGALNEQFF TGTGCCAGCAGCCCCCTAGCGGGAGCCCTCAATGAGCAGTTCTTC TRBV28 TRBD2 TRBJ2-1 15 many
CASSLWSGGTGGSPLHF TGCGCCAGCAGCTTGTGGTCAGGCGGGACAGGGGGTTCACCCCTCCACTTT TRBV5-1 TRBD1 TRBJ1-6 17 many
CASSFGRRQETQYF TGCGCCAGCAGCTTCGGCAGAAGACAAGAGACCCAGTACTTC TRBV5-1 - TRBJ2-5 14 many
CSARDIEREGHSYEQYF TGCAGTGCTAGAGACATCGAGCGGGAGGGCCACTCCTACGAGCAGTACTTC TRBV20-1 TRBD2 TRBJ2-7 17 many
CASSLARRLASEQYF TGTGCCAGCAGTTTAGCGCGGAGACTAGCGAGCGAGCAGTACTTC TRBV12-3/TRBV12-4 TRBD2 TRBJ2-7 15 many
CSKTGTRDQETQYF TGCAGTAAAACCGGGACTAGAGACCAAGAGACCCAGTACTTC TRBV20-1 TRBD2 TRBJ2-5 14 many
CASSVTGTRTYEQYF TGTGCCAGCAGTGTCACCGGGACCCGCACCTACGAGCAGTACTTC TRBV25-1 - TRBJ2-7 15 many
CASSDTGAGELFF TGTGCCAGCAGTGATACGGGTGCCGGGGAGCTGTTTTTT TRBV2 - TRBJ2-2 13 many
CASSFGTPEKLFF TGTGCCAGCAGTTTTGGCACCCCGGAAAAACTGTTTTTT TRBV12-3/TRBV12-4 - TRBJ1-4 13 few
CASSDTGAPYEQYF TGCGCCAGCAGCGATACAGGGGCACCCTACGAGCAGTACTTC TRBV5-1 TRBD1 TRBJ2-7 14 many
CSAPREGTQYF TGCAGTGCCCCGAGAGAGGGAACCCAGTACTTC TRBV20-1 - TRBJ2-5 11 many
CASWFGDTQYF TGTGCCAGCTGGTTTGGCGATACGCAGTATTTT TRBV6-1 - TRBJ2-3 11 many
CASSDRGLNEQFF TGCGCCAGCAGTGACCGGGGCCTCAATGAGCAGTTCTTC TRBV10-1 - TRBJ2-1 13 -
CASSPRTGGAETQYF TGTGCTAGCAGCCCAAGGACAGGGGGCGCGGAGACCCAGTACTTC TRBV7-7 TRBD1 TRBJ2-5 15 few